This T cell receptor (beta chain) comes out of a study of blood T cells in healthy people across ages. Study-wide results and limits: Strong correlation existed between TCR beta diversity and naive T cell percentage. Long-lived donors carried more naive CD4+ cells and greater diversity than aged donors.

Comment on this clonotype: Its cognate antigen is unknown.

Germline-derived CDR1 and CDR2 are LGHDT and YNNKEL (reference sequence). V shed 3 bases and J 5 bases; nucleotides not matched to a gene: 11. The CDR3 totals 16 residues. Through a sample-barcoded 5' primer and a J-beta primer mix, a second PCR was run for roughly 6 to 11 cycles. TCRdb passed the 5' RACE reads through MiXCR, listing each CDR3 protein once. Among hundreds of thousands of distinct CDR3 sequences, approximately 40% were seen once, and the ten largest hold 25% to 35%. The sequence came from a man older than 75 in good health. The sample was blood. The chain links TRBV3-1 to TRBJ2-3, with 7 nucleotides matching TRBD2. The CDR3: CASSHRPAGREDTQYF. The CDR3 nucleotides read TGTGCCAGCAGCCACCGACCAGCGGGGCGGGAAGATACGCAGTATTTT.